The 30 T cell receptor beta chains in this list originate from one sample, sequenced in a study of T-cell reconstitution after alpha-beta-depleted transplantation in children (dated by TCRdb to between 2015 and 2016). Libraries were built with PCR. The sequencer was an Illumina HiSeq 2500. Molecular barcoding was employed in the preparation of TCR libraries, with unique molecular identifiers being used to normalize TCRbeta repertoire quantification. The public reads were reanalyzed by TCRdb: fastp trimming at Q25, MiXCR alignment, in-frame beta chains only. Under each unique CDR3 protein, matching rows form one entry showing the most common genes and DNA. The sample includes about 610,000 distinct CDR3 sequences, with more than 20% observed a single time. Under 45% of the sample comes from the top ten. This specimen's treatment or condition label, per the study, means: allogeneic hematopoietic cell transplantation with graft depleted of TCRalphabeta T cells and CD19 B cells.

The specimen comprised PBMCs, sampled before TCRalphabeta/CD19-depleted stem cell transplant. The receptors were sampled from a boy less than two years old with Wiskott-Aldrich syndrome, due to receive a stem cell transplant.

The J gene is TRBJ2-1, the V gene TRBV29-1, with TRBD2 matching 13 bases. V trimming: 6 bases; J trimming: 1 base; junction bases outside the gene matches: 6. The CDR3 has 16 residues. CDR1 and CDR2 from the germline V gene are SQVTM and ANQGSEA. The CDR3 reads CSVGGLAGKSYNEQFF. CDR3 in DNA: TGCAGCGTGGGGGGACTAGCGGGAAAGTCCTACAATGAGCAGTTCTTC.

This chain links TRBV27 with TRBJ2-1, with 15 bases identical to TRBD2. The CDR3 totals 17 residues. Germline CDR1 and CDR2: MNHEY and SMNVEV (reference sequence). The junction had 6 bases not matched to a gene; V was cut back by 2 bases and J by 7 bases. The chain's CDR3 is CASSLRTSGRAVNEQFF. The CDR3 nucleotides read TGTGCCAGCAGTTTACGGACTAGCGGGAGGGCCGTGAATGAGCAGTTCTTC.

The rearrangement uses TRBV7-4 and TRBJ2-7; D is perhaps TRBD2 (5 bases). The germline V gene encodes CDR1 SGHVT and CDR2 SQSDAQ. Trimming shortened V by 1 base and J by 6 bases, and 10 bases separated the two germline ends. This CDR3 is 13 amino acids long. This chain's CDR3 is CASSLVPGFEQYF. For the CDR3, the DNA is TGTGCCAGCAGCTTAGTTCCGGGATTCGAGCAGTACTTC.

This chain joins TRBV5-1 and TRBJ2-1, with 10 bases that match TRBD1. The germline V gene encodes CDR1 SGHRS and CDR2 YFSETQ. Trimming cost V 6 bases and J 0 bases; bases outside gene matches: 6. The CDR3 consists of 16 residues. The DNA of the CDR3 is TGCGCCAGCATGCCGGGACAGGGGTCCTCCTACAATGAGCAGTTCTTC. It codes for CASMPGQGSSYNEQFF.

This chain links TRBV7-3 with TRBJ2-2; maybe TRBD2 (5 bases). Trimming pared 2 bases from V and 8 bases from J, leaving 12 bases between. The CDR3 covers 14 residues. Germline lookup yields CDR1 SGHTA and CDR2 FQGTGA. CDR3 region: CASSLFASSGELFF. The CDR3 DNA is TGTGCCAGCAGCTTATTCGCTAGCTCTGGGGAGCTGTTTTTT.

This clonotype was counted between two and nine times. The chain has TRBV20-1 and TRBJ1-1; D remains ambiguous. There are 14 residues in the CDR3. Germline lookup yields CDR1 DFQATT and CDR2 SNEGSKA (reference sequence). V lost 3 bases and J 1 base, leaving 12 bases between the germline ends. This CDR3 is CSASLQPKNTEAFF. The CDR3 nucleotides are TGCAGTGCTAGTCTTCAGCCGAAGAACACTGAAGCTTTCTTT.

The V call is TRBV4-1, the J call TRBJ2-4; either TRBD1 or TRBD2 may fit D (5 bases each). The germline V gene encodes CDR1 MGHRA and CDR2 YSYEKL. This CDR3 is 11 amino acids long. V shed 4 bases and J shed 16 bases, with 14 bases lying between them. The CDR3 DNA is TGCGCCAGCAGCCCCGGGACGCGGATTTACTTC. Protein product: CASSPGTRIYF.

This clonotype has just a few counts. The chain recombines TRBV5-1 with TRBJ2-3; 7 positions match TRBD1. Germline V gives CDR1 SGHRS, CDR2 YFSETQ. Unmatched junction bases numbered 12, after V lost 0 bases and J lost 2 bases. The CDR3 totals 18 residues. CDR3 loop: CASSLAWVRTGATDTQYF. CDR3 bases: TGCGCCAGCAGCTTGGCGTGGGTCCGGACAGGAGCCACAGATACGCAGTATTTT.

The chain joins TRBV11-3 to TRBJ1-2; D unresolved. V gave up 1 base and J gave up 4 bases, with 7 bases separating them. The CDR3 extends over 13 amino acids. Per germline, CDR1 SGHNT and CDR2 YENEEA. The CDR3 is CASSLVSGYGYTF. The CDR3 nucleotides read TGTGCCAGCAGCTTAGTGTCAGGCTATGGCTACACCTTC. The whole variable domain, remainder taken from reference TRBV11-3 and TRBJ1-2, is EAGVVQSPRYKIIEKKQPVAFWCNPISGHNTLYWYLQNLGQGPELLIRYENEEAVDDSQLPKDRFSAERLKGVDSTLKIQPAELGDSAVYLCASSLVSGYGYTFGSGTRLTVV.

This clonotype has more than one count but fewer than ten. The chain carries TRBV10-3 and TRBJ2-7; either TRBD1 or TRBD2 may supply D (5 bases each). The CDR3 has 14 amino acids. The V gene lost 4 bases and the J gene lost 3 bases, with 13 bases spanning the gap. The germline V gene has CDR1 ENHRY and CDR2 SYGVKD. The CDR3 reads CAISGEGTHYEQYF. CDR3 sequence (DNA): TGTGCCATCAGTGGAGAGGGGACCCACTACGAGCAGTACTTC.

J is TRBJ2-5 and V is TRBV3-1, with 7 bases identical to TRBD2. The junction had 21 bases not matched to a gene; V was cut back by 10 bases and J by 4 bases. Germline V lookup: CDR1 LGHDT, CDR2 YNNKEL (reference sequence). CDR3 length: 17 amino acids. CDR3 residues: CATTQVRGGGRGETQYF. The CDR3 region has the DNA TGTGCCACCACCCAAGTCCGGGGTGGCGGGAGAGGAGAGACCCAGTACTTC.

The rearrangement joins TRBV20-1 to TRBJ2-7; possibly TRBD1 for D (6 bases). Trimming took 0 bases from V and 3 from J, leaving 15 bases between them. This CDR3 has 15 amino acids. Germline-derived CDR1 and CDR2 are DFQATT and SNEGSKA (reference sequence). The CDR3 DNA sequence: TGCAGTGCTAGAGACTGGACAGAGAGACTCTACGAGCAGTACTTC. Residues: CSARDWTERLYEQYF.

The chain has TRBV5-1 and TRBJ2-7; 7 positions agree with TRBD1. V shed 4 bases and J 6 bases; nucleotides not matched to a gene: 10. The CDR3 extends over 14 amino acids. Germline values: CDR1 SGHRS, CDR2 YFSETQ. This CDR3 is CASSPWTGQGEQYF. For the CDR3, the DNA is TGCGCCAGCAGCCCCTGGACAGGTCAGGGCGAGCAGTACTTC. The whole variable domain, filled in from reference TRBV5-1 and TRBJ2-7, reads KAGVTQTPRYLIKTRGQQVTLSCSPISGHRSVSWYQQTPGQGLQFLFEYFSETQRNKGNFPGRFSGRQFSNSRSEMNVSTLELGDSALYLCASSPWTGQGEQYFGPGTRLTVT.

This clonotype showed up just a few times. V gene TRBV5-1 combines with J gene TRBJ2-7; D is uncertain. V lost 1 base and J 5 bases, leaving 13 bases between the germline ends. The CDR3 contains 14 residues. Germline V lookup: CDR1 SGHRS, CDR2 YFSETQ. The CDR3 nucleotides are TGCGCCAGCAGCTTGATTGTTGGCGGAAACGAGCAGTACTTC. This encodes CASSLIVGGNEQYF.

This clonotype came up a few times. The J gene is TRBJ2-1, the V gene TRBV10-1, with a tentative D call TRBD2 (6 bases). The ends were cut back, 1 base at V and 2 bases at J, with 12 bases in the middle. This CDR3 is built from 16 residues. The germline CDR1 and CDR2 sequences are WNHNN and SYGVQD (reference sequence). CDR3 protein: CASSEWRGLTYNEQFF. Here the CDR3 DNA reads TGCGCCAGCAGTGAGTGGAGGGGCTTAACCTACAATGAGCAGTTCTTC.

This rearrangement joins TRBV5-4 to TRBJ2-2; 9 bases are a match to TRBD1. Germline CDR1 SGHNT, CDR2 YYREEE (reference sequence). V shed 0 bases, J shed 5 bases, and the junction held 5 bases outside the gene matches. The CDR3 runs to 16 residues. The CDR3 region is CASSLGGQGGTGELFF. For the CDR3, the DNA is TGTGCCAGCAGCTTGGGGGGACAGGGAGGTACCGGGGAGCTGTTTTTT.

The chain is built from TRBV28 and TRBJ2-3, with TRBD2 identical over 12 bases. CDR3 length equals 20 residues. CDR1 is MDHEN, CDR2 SYDVKM, per germline. V was pared by 1 base and J by 5 bases, with 16 bases of the junction left unmatched. CDR3 region: CASSLSASGRAYKPRDTQYF. In DNA form, the CDR3 reads TGTGCCAGCAGTTTATCCGCTAGCGGGAGGGCCTACAAGCCCAGAGATACGCAGTATTTT.

The chain has TRBV6-5 and TRBJ2-1; 9 bases match TRBD2. There are 19 residues in the CDR3. Germline V CDR1 and CDR2: MNHEY, SVGAGI. The junction had 11 bases not matched to a gene; V was cut back by 2 bases and J by 0 bases. The CDR3 here is CASSYGKLAGRSSYNEQFF. In DNA, the CDR3 is TGTGCCAGCAGTTACGGGAAACTAGCGGGCCGGAGCTCCTACAATGAGCAGTTCTTC.

J is TRBJ1-1 and V is TRBV5-1; no clear D. Trimming stripped 0 bases from V and 0 bases from J, with 9 bases between. The CDR3 sequence is 15 residues long. Germline CDR1 SGHRS, CDR2 YFSETQ. CDR3 protein: CASSLAPGVNTEAFF. In DNA form, the CDR3 reads TGCGCCAGCAGCTTGGCTCCGGGAGTGAACACTGAAGCTTTCTTT.

The V call is TRBV10-3, the J call TRBJ2-2; D unclear. Looked up from germline, CDR1 is ENHRY and CDR2 is SYGVKD. The V end was cut by 0 bases, the J end by 1 base, with 3 bases between. The CDR3 is 14 residues long. CDR3 bases: TGTGCCATCAGTGAGTCGATGAACACCGGGGAGCTGTTTTTT. Translating gives CAISESMNTGELFF.

On this clonotype itself: The CDR3 does not close with the conserved phenylalanine or tryptophan, likely indicating a read error. The chain uses TRBV11-2 and TRBJ2-7; 8 bases are shared with TRBD2. The trim removed 5 bases at V and 6 bases at J, leaving 3 bases unmatched. This CDR3 region has 12 residues. Germline V lookup: CDR1 SGHAT, CDR2 FQNNGV. CDR3: CASSIAGGEQYL. As DNA, the CDR3 is TGTGCCAGCAGCATCGCGGGAGGCGAGCAGTACCTC.

V is TRBV3-1 and J is TRBJ1-2, with D possibly being TRBD1 (6 bases). This CDR3 contains 13 residues. Trimming pared 1 base from V and 4 bases from J, leaving 7 bases between. Germline lookup yields CDR1 LGHDT and CDR2 YNNKEL (reference sequence). CDR3: CASSQGDIYGYTF. CDR3 nucleotides: TGTGCCAGCAGCCAAGGGGACATCTATGGCTACACCTTC.

In its sample, this clonotype was seen a few times. The chain has TRBV28 and TRBJ2-4; D is possibly TRBD2 (5 bases). Between the trimmed V and J ends, which lost 3 bases and 6 bases, there was a span of 12 bases. The CDR3 spans 14 residues. Looked up from germline, CDR1 is MDHEN and CDR2 is SYDVKM. CDR3 sequence: CASSFVGGGNIQYF. CDR3 nucleotides: TGTGCCAGCAGTTTTGTAGGAGGAGGAAACATTCAGTACTTC.

A few counts support this clonotype. The V gene is TRBV10-3, the J gene TRBJ2-3; TRBD2 aligns across 7 bases. CDR1 and CDR2 (germline): ENHRY, SYGVKD. The CDR3 spans 17 residues. V gave up 4 bases and J gave up 0 bases; unmatched junction bases: 10. The CDR3 coding sequence is TGTGCCATCAGTGCCACCGTCCGCGGGAGAAGCACAGATACGCAGTATTTT. Amino acids: CAISATVRGRSTDTQYF.

V gene TRBV9 combines with J gene TRBJ2-1, with 7 positions matching TRBD2. Germline CDR1 reads SGDLS; CDR2 reads YYNGEE. This CDR3 comprises 16 residues. V shed 1 base, J shed 6 bases, and the junction held 10 bases outside the gene matches. CDR3 protein: CASSVQTSVVTNEQFF. DNA for the CDR3: TGTGCCAGCAGCGTACAAACTAGCGTAGTCACCAATGAGCAGTTCTTC.

The chain joins TRBV2 to TRBJ2-7; D unclear. Germline V gives CDR1 SNHLY, CDR2 FYNNEI. V shed 4 bases and J shed 4 bases, with 14 bases lying between them. The length of the CDR3 is 14 residues. CDR3 sequence (DNA): TGTGCCAGCAGTGCTAAACTTCTTGATTACGAGCAGTACTTC. This translates into CASSAKLLDYEQYF.

The chain recombines TRBV29-1 with TRBJ2-1; a possible D gene is TRBD2 (6 bases). The germline V and J ends were trimmed by 6 bases and 2 bases, with 14 bases remaining between them. In germline, CDR1 is SQVTM, CDR2 ANQGSEA. CDR3 length: 14 amino acids. CDR3 DNA sequence: TGCAGCGTCTACCTAGCGCTTCCCTACAATGAGCAGTTCTTC. This sequence encodes CSVYLALPYNEQFF.

The rearrangement links TRBV5-1 to TRBJ2-1; 12 bases line up with TRBD2. Trimming took 6 bases from V and 8 from J; bases not matched to a gene: 6. Looked up from germline, CDR1 is SGHRS and CDR2 is YFSETQ. The CDR3 has 14 amino acids. The DNA for the CDR3 is TGCGCCAGCACCAGGACTAGCGGGACGCATGAGCAGTTCTTC. Its protein is CASTRTSGTHEQFF.

In its sample, this clonotype was seen a few times. V and J are TRBV5-1 and TRBJ1-3; 8 nucleotides match TRBD1. With V trimmed by 4 bases and J by 2 bases, 8 bases remained unmatched. CDR1 is SGHRS, CDR2 YFSETQ, per germline. The CDR3 has 16 amino acids. The CDR3 protein is CASSTRPTGAGNTIYF. The CDR3 DNA follows: TGCGCCAGCAGCACCCGACCGACAGGGGCTGGAAACACCATATATTTT.

This chain connects TRBV21-1 to TRBJ2-1. TRBV21-1 is described as a pseudogene. The CDR3 has 15 amino acids. The CDR3 reads CASSKWPRRPNEQFF. CDR3 DNA sequence: TGTGCCAGCAGCAAATGGCCTCGGCGTCCCAATGAGCAGTTCTTC.